This record covers a single T cell receptor (beta chain). This clone occurred a few times. There is no known antigen for this receptor. Base quality data are lacking; no much larger clone is found one base away. Other nucleotide sequences in the sample specify the same CDR3. The donors were healthy, HIV-negative adults who had no recently reported acute infections or vaccinations. Every donor was a Caucasian adult living in Nashville, Tennessee, USA. The CD8 memory samples were a combination of magnetically selected CD45RO+ cells and CCR7-negative CD45RA+ effector memory (TemRA) cells. After blood collection by leukapheresis, PBMCs were isolated using Ficoll-Histopaque density gradient centrifugation and then cryopreserved in the vapor phase of liquid nitrogen. Analytical flow cytometry was used to check the purity and quantity of every magnetically sorted T cell population. From each sorted fraction, genomic DNA was isolated and quantified by UV absorbance on a Nanodrop 2000c.

The junction shows trimming of 1 base on V and 2 bases on J, and the gene matches do not reach 3 bases of it. The CDR3 runs 16 residues from the cysteine to the phenylalanine. Kept here is only the CDR3 DNA, which spans 48 bases and is read in frame from base 1. CDR1 and CDR2 were assigned from the germline V gene as SGHAT and FQNNGV. TCR CDR3 regions were amplified from genomic DNA by multiplex PCR using the deep immunoSEQ assay. For each cell subset, the extracted genomic DNA was distributed evenly across all wells of several immunoSEQ 96-well plates, and each plate served as one replicate. For sorted subsets, roughly 200 ng of genomic DNA, equivalent to 25,000 to 30,000 T cell genomes, went into each replicate PCR. The purified libraries were quantified using a Qubit 3.0 fluorometer, sized with a Bioanalyzer 2100, and then quantified again using the KAPA Library Quantification kit. Each immunoSEQ 96-well plate was sequenced on its own single-read 150-cycle Illumina NextSeq 550 flow cell. The authors' pipeline ran thus. Because only junctional sequences without quality scores were contained in the immunoSEQ output, filtering matching that applied to full-length reads could not be performed. Sequences were annotated with PyIR, a Python wrapper for IgBLAST v1.9, using IMGT germline references to assign V/J genes and CDR3. Any read was removed if the V/J assignment was weak (E-value above 1e-6), the CDR3 was missing, or the read contained stop codons, out-of-frame junctions, or ambiguous translated residues. V3J clonotypes were defined as sequences sharing the same inferred V gene, J gene, and CDR3 amino acid sequence. Percentage overlap between repertoires was computed as shared unique clonotypes divided by the size of the smaller repertoire. Repertoire richness was assessed with RTK rarefaction, the Chao1 estimator, and Recon v2.1 estimates of unobserved clonotypes. OLGA was used to compute generation probabilities for all TCRbeta clonotypes that the gDNA method yielded from a few donors. This is the immuneACCESS table as TCRdb keeps it, with only in-frame sequences that have V and J called. A part of the clones is gone; compared with another copy, unresolved V genes explain less than half, and the rest is unexplained. That table furnishes V, J and clone size, whereas the DNA furnished D and trimming. This sample holds over 75,000 clones; approximately 70% were observed only once. Roughly 50% of the sample belongs to the ten largest clones.

The sample is drawn from a study of shared clonotypes between healthy human individuals (dated by TCRdb to between 2020 and 2021). Study-level background: A couple of women and a few men aged 18 to 49 years were included in the cohort. For each donor, CD4 naive and CD4 memory were each given three plates, CD8 naive was given two plates, and CD8 memory was given one plate. To estimate repertoire size and how much clonotype sharing occurs between individuals, the study deeply sequenced the blood TCR repertoires of about five healthy adults. To increase sequencing depth and limit assay-specific biases, different laboratories used diverse techniques to prepare libraries and sequence TCR repertoires. Leukapheresis yielded between about 0.94 and 9.5 billion PBMCs per donor.

Results the study describes overall, beyond this receptor: Higher generation probabilities were observed for clonotypes shared by all four sorted-subset donors than for non-shared clonotypes. Larger estimated clonotype richness was generally found for naive subsets than for memory subsets. Rarefaction of sorted-subset datasets indicated incomplete sequencing despite the large sequencing depth. The genetic and exposure-history diversity represented was limited by the small number of donors. Sampling was restricted to blood, and TCR repertoires in tissue are likely to differ from TCR repertoires in blood. Based on pairwise subsampling, the degree of clonotype sharing among donors was expected to be affected by sequencing depth. Across a handful of donors, about 5% of naive CD4, around 3.3% of naive CD8, about 2.3% of memory CD4, and 0.4% of memory CD8 clonotypes were shared.

The rearrangement joined TRBV11-2 to TRBJ2-7, with 12 middle bases fitting TRBD2. The TCR sequence derives from a man aged 25 to 40 in good health. The sequenced material came from memory CD8+ T cells sorted from blood. This sample's cell subset or site label indicates: CD45RO+ cells pooled with CCR7-negative TemRA cells. The DNA sequence is given as TGTGCCAGCAGCTTAGCCCCTAGCGGGAGGGCCTACGAGCAGTACTTC. This translates into CASSLAPSGRAYEQYF. The variable domain in full, with residues beyond the CDR3 obtained from the reference TRBV11-2 and TRBJ2-7 genes, is EAGVAQSPRYKIIEKRQSVAFWCNPISGHATLYWYQQILGQGPKLLIQFQNNGVVDDSQLPKDRFSAERLKGVDSTLKIQPAKLEDSAVYLCASSLAPSGRAYEQYFGPGTRLTVT.